The 20 T cell receptor beta chains given below trace back to one sample, sequenced in a study of primary melanoma T cells and metastatic recurrence (dated by TCRdb to about 2020). The library relied on the immunoSEQ multiplex PCR assay. TCRdb stores this immuneACCESS table with in-frame sequences only. Part of the clones is absent; in the studies checked, under half of the shortfall reflects unresolved V genes, and no reason is known for the rest. This sample has roughly 300 clones in its table, and roughly 92% of those were observed once. The ten largest clones capture roughly 9.7% of the sample. Sequencing was performed on melanoma tumor tissue. All receptors derive from a human donor with melanoma.

The V call is TRBV30, the J call TRBJ1-1; perhaps TRBD1 as D (6 bases). CDR3 length equals 12 residues. The germline V gene encodes CDR1 GTSNPN and CDR2 SVGIG (reference sequence). Trimming took 4 bases from V and 4 from J, leaving 10 bases between them. CDR3 in DNA: TGTGCCTGGATGAGGGGGGGCACTGAAGCTTTCTTT. As protein: CAWMRGGTEAFF. The full variable domain, its missing parts supplied by reference TRBV30 and TRBJ1-1, is SQTIHQWPATLVQPVGSPLSLECTVEGTSNPNLYWYRQAAGRGLQLLFYSVGIGQISSEVPQNLSASRPQDRQFILSSKKLLLSDSGFYLCAWMRGGTEAFFGQGTRLTVV.

Only one count was recorded for this clone. At one end the junction does not follow the germline gene, possibly because of a read error. The chain recombines TRBV6-8 with TRBJ2-2, with TRBD2 identical over 13 bases. The CDR3 covers 19 residues. From germline, CDR1 is MNHGY and CDR2 SAAAGT. The chain's CDR3 is CTSSALTGLAGVRTGELFF. The CDR3 DNA reads TGTACCAGCAGTGCCCTAACCGGACTAGCGGGAGTAAGAACCGGGGAGCTGTTTTTT.

This clone was recorded only once. The rearrangement uses TRBV11-3 and TRBJ2-1; 11 bases agree with TRBD2. Losses at the gene ends were 5 bases for V and 5 bases for J; bases not matched to a gene: 5. This CDR3 region has 15 residues. CDR1 is SGHNT and CDR2 is YENEEA in the germline V gene. The CDR3 nucleotides read TGTGCCAGCAGCCGTAGCGGGGGGGTAAACAATGAGCAGTTCTTC. It translates to CASSRSGGVNNEQFF.

The chain couples TRBV11-3 to TRBJ1-5; 7 positions agree with TRBD1. CDR1 SGHNT and CDR2 YENEEA come from the germline V gene. The CDR3 length is 15 residues. Trimming removed 3 bases from V and 7 bases from J; junction bases left unmatched: 9. The CDR3 DNA reads TGTGCCAGCAGCTTGGAGCGACAGGGCACACAGCCCCAGCATTTT. Its protein is CASSLERQGTQPQHF.

The CDR3 DNA reads TGTGCCAGCAGCTCTGACGAGGCCTCGGCGGCGAACACTGAAGCTTTCTTT. Its translation is CASSSDEASAANTEAFF. The chain links TRBV11-3 to TRBJ1-1; D is unclear. The CDR3 is 17 residues long. V lost 4 bases and J 1 base, leaving 19 bases between the germline ends. The V gene's germline CDR1 is SGHNT and CDR2 YENEEA.

This clone came up once. Germline and junction disagree at one end, which may indicate a read error. The chain uses TRBV15 and TRBJ2-3, with TRBD2 matching over 10 bases. This CDR3 comprises 18 residues. Per the germline V gene, CDR1 is LNHNV and CDR2 is YYDKDF (reference sequence). In nucleotides, the CDR3 is TGTGCTACCAGCAGAGATACGGCTAGCGGGGGTAATAAAGATACGCAGTATTTT. Translating gives CATSRDTASGGNKDTQYF.

This chain links TRBV15 with TRBJ1-4; tentatively, D is TRBD1 (5 bases). The CDR3 totals 15 residues. Germline V lookup: CDR1 LNHNV, CDR2 YYDKDF (reference sequence). Between the trimmed V and J ends, which lost 1 base and 0 bases, there was a span of 6 bases. The CDR3 coding sequence is TGTGCCACCAGCAGAGCGACAGCAACTAATGAAAAACTGTTTTTT. Protein product: CATSRATATNEKLFF.

The gene calls are TRBV6-8 and TRBJ2-5; D unresolved. The CDR3 is 13 amino acids. Germline loops: CDR1 MNHGY, CDR2 SAAAGT. V lost 6 bases, J lost 2 bases, and 10 bases lay in between. The CDR3 bases are TGTGCCAGCAGCCCCGGCGTTCAAGAGACCCAGTACTTC. Translated: CASSPGVQETQYF.

This clone is a singleton in its sample. The chain has TRBV19 and TRBJ2-2; no clear D. This CDR3 spans 14 amino acids. CDR1 LNHDA and CDR2 SQIVND come from the germline V gene (reference sequence). Trimming took off 7 bases at V and 0 bases at J, with 9 bases between the two ends. The CDR3 sequence is CASNGDTNTGELFF. The CDR3 nucleotides are TGTGCCAGTAATGGGGATACGAACACCGGGGAGCTGTTTTTT.

This sequence joins TRBV6-8 and TRBJ1-5; the match to TRBD1 covers 8 bases. CDR1 is MNHGY and CDR2 is SAAAGT in the germline V gene. The CDR3 runs to 15 residues. J lost 2 bases, V lost 5 bases, and 5 bases had no gene match. The CDR3, as DNA: TGTGCCAGCAGTGATCAGGACAGGGGCAATCAGCCCCAGCATTTT. Translation gives CASSDQDRGNQPQHF.

There are a few counts of this clone. The genes are TRBV11-3 and TRBJ2-5; tentative D call: TRBD1 (6 bases). Looked up from germline, CDR1 is SGHNT and CDR2 is YENEEA. The CDR3 length is 14 residues. Trimming removed 2 bases at V and 5 bases at J, with 12 bases between. CDR3 amino acids: CASSLKGVIETQYF. CDR3 DNA sequence: TGTGCCAGCAGCTTAAAGGGGGTGATTGAGACCCAGTACTTC.

CDR3 region: CASRRQAGEKLFF. CDR3 nucleotide sequence: TGTGCCAGCCGTCGGCAGGCAGGAGAAAAACTGTTTTTT. This sequence joins TRBV19 and TRBJ1-4, with unresolved D. V lost 9 bases to trimming and J lost 8 bases, with 16 bases between them. The CDR3 has 13 residues. Germline values: CDR1 LNHDA, CDR2 SQIVND (reference sequence).

The chain joins TRBV11-3 to TRBJ1-5; 9 bases are a match to TRBD1. The CDR3 loop spans 15 amino acids. After removal of 5 bases from V and 6 bases from J, the junction contained 8 bases not matched to a gene. Germline V gives CDR1 SGHNT, CDR2 YENEEA. In nucleotides, the CDR3 is TGTGCCAGCAGCCCCGGACAGGGGAGAGGTCAGCCCCAGCATTTT. This codes for CASSPGQGRGQPQHF.

The chain couples TRBV19 to TRBJ1-1, with 8 nucleotides matching TRBD1. The germline gives CDR1 LNHDA, CDR2 SQIVND (reference sequence). V lost 6 bases and J lost 10; bases outside the gene matches: 4. This CDR3 has 11 amino acids. Here the CDR3 DNA reads TGTGCCAGTAGCTATACAGGGGGAGCTTTCTTT. Encoded protein: CASSYTGGAFF.

V and J are TRBV23-1 and TRBJ1-5; D remains unclear. TRBV23-1 is recorded as an ORF, its role being uncertain. This CDR3 region has 14 residues. Trimming stripped 6 bases from V and 8 bases from J, with 17 bases between. The CDR3 spells CASSPRGGSEPQHF. CDR3 bases: TGCGCCAGCAGCCCTCGGGGAGGCAGTGAGCCCCAGCATTTT.

The chain employs TRBV6-8 and TRBJ2-7, with TRBD1 matching 10 bases. The CDR3 is made up of 18 amino acids. J was trimmed by 3 bases and V by 2 bases; bases with no gene match: 13. CDR1 and CDR2 (germline): MNHGY, SAAAGT. CDR3 sequence reads: CASSYTYASGQGNYEQYF. For the CDR3, the DNA is TGTGCCAGCAGTTACACCTATGCCTCGGGACAGGGGAACTACGAGCAGTACTTC.

The genes are TRBV19 and TRBJ2-3; no clear D gene. V was shortened by 9 bases and J by 4 bases, with 14 bases between the two germline ends. This CDR3 comprises 13 residues. Per germline, CDR1 LNHDA and CDR2 SQIVND (reference sequence). In DNA form, the CDR3 reads TGTGCCAGCCGGGCGGAAGCAGCAGATACGCAGTATTTT. Translated: CASRAEAADTQYF.

V is TRBV23-1 and J is TRBJ1-2, with 10 bases aligning to TRBD1. TRBV23-1 counts as an open reading frame of uncertain function. There are 17 residues in the CDR3. V shed 6 bases and J 4 bases; nucleotides not matched to a gene: 14. Here the CDR3 reads CASSQDGTGVPVYGYTF. The CDR3 DNA reads TGCGCCAGCAGCCAAGATGGGACAGGGGTTCCGGTCTATGGCTACACCTTC.

The V and J genes are TRBV6-1 and TRBJ2-1; TRBD2 matches 14 bases. This CDR3 region has 18 residues. Germline V lookup: CDR1 MNHNS, CDR2 SASEGT. J gave up 1 base and V 0 bases, and 2 bases lay outside the gene matches. The CDR3 protein is CASSEARTSGGSYNEQFF. Written as DNA, the CDR3 is TGTGCCAGCAGTGAAGCTCGGACTAGCGGGGGGTCCTACAATGAGCAGTTCTTC.

In its sample, this clone was seen once. The J gene is TRBJ2-6, the V gene TRBV18; D is uncertain. Germline assignment: CDR1 KGHSH and CDR2 LQKENI. The V end was cut by 2 bases, the J end by 4 bases, with 15 bases between. This CDR3 is built from 17 residues. CDR3 sequence reads: CASSPGAGTPGANVLTF. The CDR3 nucleotides are TGTGCCAGCTCACCAGGCGCAGGAACGCCCGGGGCCAACGTCCTGACTTTC.